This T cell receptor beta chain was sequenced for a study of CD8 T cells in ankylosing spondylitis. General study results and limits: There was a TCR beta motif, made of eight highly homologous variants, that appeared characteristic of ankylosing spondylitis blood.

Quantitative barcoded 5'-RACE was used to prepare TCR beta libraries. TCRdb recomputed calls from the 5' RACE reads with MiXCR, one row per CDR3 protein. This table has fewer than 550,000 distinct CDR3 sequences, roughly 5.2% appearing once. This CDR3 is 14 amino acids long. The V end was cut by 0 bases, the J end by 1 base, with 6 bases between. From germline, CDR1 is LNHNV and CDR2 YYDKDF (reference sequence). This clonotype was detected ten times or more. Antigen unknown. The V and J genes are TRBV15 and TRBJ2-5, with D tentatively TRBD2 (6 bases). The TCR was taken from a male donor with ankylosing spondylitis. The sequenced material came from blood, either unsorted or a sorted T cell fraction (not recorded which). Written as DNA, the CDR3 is TGTGCCACCAGCAGAGAAGCGGGCCAAGAGACCCAGTACTTC. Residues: CATSREAGQETQYF.